The T cell receptor (beta chain) under discussion was sequenced for a study of blood T cells in healthy people across ages. Primed by a sample-barcoded 5' primer and a J-beta primer mix, a second PCR proceeded for 7 to 11 cycles. Through a template-switch adaptor with 12 random nucleotides, each cDNA molecule received a tag. CDR3-containing paired-end reads numbered at least 2.5 million in each sample. TCRdb used MiXCR to reprocess the 5' RACE reads, holding one entry per CDR3 protein. The data show 1.5 million to 2 million distinct CDR3 sequences, with 28% seen just once and 7.7% held by the top ten. The ends were cut back, 0 bases at V and 7 bases at J, with 16 bases in the middle. This CDR3 has 16 residues. CDR1 and CDR2 (germline): SGHDT, YYEEEE.

The rearrangement joins TRBV5-6 to TRBJ2-2; a possible D gene is TRBD2 (6 bases). This receptor was obtained from a woman aged 25 to 39 in good health. Material for sequencing was blood. CDR3 sequence reads: CASSLERLVSGGELFF. CDR3 in DNA: TGTGCCAGCAGCTTGGAGAGACTAGTGTCGGGCGGGGAGCTGTTTTTT. Supplemented by reference TRBV5-6 and TRBJ2-2, the full variable domain reads DAGVTQSPTHLIKTRGQQVTLRCSPKSGHDTVSWYQQALGQGPQFIFQYYEEEERQRGNFPDRFSGHQFPNYSSELNVNALLLGDSALYLCASSLERLVSGGELFFGEGSRLTVL.